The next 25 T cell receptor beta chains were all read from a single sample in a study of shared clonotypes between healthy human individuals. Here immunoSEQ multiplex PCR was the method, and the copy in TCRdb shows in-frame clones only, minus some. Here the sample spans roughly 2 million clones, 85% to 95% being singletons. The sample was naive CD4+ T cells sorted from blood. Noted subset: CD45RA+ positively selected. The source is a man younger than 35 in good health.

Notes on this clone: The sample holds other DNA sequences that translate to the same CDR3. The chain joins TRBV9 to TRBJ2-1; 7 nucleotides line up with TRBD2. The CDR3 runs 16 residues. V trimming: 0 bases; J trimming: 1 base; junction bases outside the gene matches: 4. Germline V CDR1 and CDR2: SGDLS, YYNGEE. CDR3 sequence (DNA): TGTGCCAGCAGCGTAGCAGGCGGGAGTTCCTACAATGAGCAGTTCTTC. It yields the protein CASSVAGGSSYNEQFF.

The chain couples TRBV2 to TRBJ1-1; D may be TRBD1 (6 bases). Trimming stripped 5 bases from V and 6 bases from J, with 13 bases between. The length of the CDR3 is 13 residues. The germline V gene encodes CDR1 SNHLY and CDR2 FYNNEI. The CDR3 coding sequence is TGTGCCAGCAGTCCGGACAGTGGCGCTGAAGCTTTCTTT. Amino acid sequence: CASSPDSGAEAFF.

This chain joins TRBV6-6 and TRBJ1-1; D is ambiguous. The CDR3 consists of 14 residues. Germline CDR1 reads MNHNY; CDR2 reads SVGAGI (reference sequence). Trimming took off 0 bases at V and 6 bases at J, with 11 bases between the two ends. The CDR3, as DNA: TGTGCCAGCAGTTACTCGATGGCAGCCTCTGAAGCTTTCTTT. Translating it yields CASSYSMAASEAFF.

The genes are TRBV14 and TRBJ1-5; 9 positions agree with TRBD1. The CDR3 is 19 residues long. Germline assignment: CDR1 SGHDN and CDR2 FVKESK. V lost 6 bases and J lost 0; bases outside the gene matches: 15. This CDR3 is CASSTSGTGTFFSNQPQHF. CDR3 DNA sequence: TGTGCCAGCAGTACGTCCGGGACAGGGACGTTTTTTAGCAATCAGCCCCAGCATTTT.

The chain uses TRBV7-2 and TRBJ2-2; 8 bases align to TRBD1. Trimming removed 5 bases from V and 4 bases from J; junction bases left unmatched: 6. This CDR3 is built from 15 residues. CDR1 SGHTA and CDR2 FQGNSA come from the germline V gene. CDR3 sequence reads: CASSLRGPGTGELFF. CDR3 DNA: TGTGCCAGCAGCCTCAGGGGGCCGGGCACCGGGGAGCTGTTTTTT.

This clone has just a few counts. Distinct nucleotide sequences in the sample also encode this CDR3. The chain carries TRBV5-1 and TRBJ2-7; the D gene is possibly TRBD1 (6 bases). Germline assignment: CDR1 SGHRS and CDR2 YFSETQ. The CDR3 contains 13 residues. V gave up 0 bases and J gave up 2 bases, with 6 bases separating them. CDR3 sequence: CASSLDRAYEQYF. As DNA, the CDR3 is TGCGCCAGCAGCTTGGACAGGGCCTACGAGCAGTACTTC.

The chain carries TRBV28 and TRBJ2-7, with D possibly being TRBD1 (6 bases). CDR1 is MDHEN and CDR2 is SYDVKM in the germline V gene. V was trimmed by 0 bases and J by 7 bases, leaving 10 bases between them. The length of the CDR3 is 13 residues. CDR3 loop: CASSLWAGDEQYF. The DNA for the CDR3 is TGTGCCAGCAGTTTATGGGCAGGGGATGAGCAGTACTTC.

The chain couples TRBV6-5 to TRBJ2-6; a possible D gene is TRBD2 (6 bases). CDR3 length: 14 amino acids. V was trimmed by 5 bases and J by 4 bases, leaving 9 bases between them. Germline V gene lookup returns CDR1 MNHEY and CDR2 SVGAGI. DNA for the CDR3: TGTGCCAGCAGTGTGGGAGGAGGGGCCAACGTCCTGACTTTC. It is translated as CASSVGGGANVLTF.

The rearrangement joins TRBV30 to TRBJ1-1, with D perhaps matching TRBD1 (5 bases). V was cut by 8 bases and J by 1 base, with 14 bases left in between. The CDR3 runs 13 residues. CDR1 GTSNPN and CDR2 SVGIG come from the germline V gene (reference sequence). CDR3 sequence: CAGIRDSNTEAFF. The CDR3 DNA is TGTGCCGGCATCCGGGACTCGAACACTGAAGCTTTCTTT.

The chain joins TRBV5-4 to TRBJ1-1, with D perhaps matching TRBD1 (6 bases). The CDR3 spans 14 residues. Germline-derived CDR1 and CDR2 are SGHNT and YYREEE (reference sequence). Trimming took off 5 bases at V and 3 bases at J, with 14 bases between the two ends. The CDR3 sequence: CASRKRGGDTEAFF. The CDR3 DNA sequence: TGTGCCAGCAGGAAACGAGGGGGGGACACTGAAGCTTTCTTT.

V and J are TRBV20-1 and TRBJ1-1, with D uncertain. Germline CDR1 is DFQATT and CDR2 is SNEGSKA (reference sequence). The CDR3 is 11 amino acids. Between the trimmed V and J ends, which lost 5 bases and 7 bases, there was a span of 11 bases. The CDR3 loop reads CSAQVRDEAFF. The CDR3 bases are TGCAGTGCTCAAGTACGGGATGAAGCTTTCTTT.

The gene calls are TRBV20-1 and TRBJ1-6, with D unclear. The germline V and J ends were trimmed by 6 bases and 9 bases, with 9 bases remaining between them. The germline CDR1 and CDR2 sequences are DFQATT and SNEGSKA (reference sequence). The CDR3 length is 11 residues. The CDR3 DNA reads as TGCAGTGCGAGTGGCCTTTCACCCCTCCACTTT. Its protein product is CSASGLSPLHF.

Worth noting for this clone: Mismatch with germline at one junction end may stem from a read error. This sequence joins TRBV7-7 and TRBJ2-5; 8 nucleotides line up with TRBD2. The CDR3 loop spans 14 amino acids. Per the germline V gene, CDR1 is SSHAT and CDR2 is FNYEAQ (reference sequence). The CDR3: CASSPGLARETQYF. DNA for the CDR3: TGTGCTAGCAGCCCTGGACTAGCCAGAGAGACCCAGTACTTC.

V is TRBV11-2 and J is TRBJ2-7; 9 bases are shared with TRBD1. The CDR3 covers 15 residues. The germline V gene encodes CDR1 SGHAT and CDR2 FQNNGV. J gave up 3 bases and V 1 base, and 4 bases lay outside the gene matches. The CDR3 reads CASSLAGQGFYEQYF. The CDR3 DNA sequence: TGTGCCAGCAGCTTAGCAGGACAGGGGTTCTACGAGCAGTACTTC.

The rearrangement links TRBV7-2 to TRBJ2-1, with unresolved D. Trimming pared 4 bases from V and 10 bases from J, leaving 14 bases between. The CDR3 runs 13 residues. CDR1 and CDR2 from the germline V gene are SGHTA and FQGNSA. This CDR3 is CASSSPRLEEQFF. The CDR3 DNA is TGTGCCAGCAGCTCCCCCCGGCTGGAAGAGCAGTTCTTC. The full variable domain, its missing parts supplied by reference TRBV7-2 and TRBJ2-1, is GAGVSQSPSNKVTEKGKDVELRCDPISGHTALYWYRQSLGQGLEFLIYFQGNSAPDKSGLPSDRFSAERTGGSVSTLTIQRTQQEDSAVYLCASSSPRLEEQFFGPGTRLTVL.

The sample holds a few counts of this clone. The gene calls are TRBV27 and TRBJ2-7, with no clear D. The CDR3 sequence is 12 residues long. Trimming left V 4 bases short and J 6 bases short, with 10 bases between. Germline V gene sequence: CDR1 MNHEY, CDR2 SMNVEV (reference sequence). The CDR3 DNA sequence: TGTGCCAGCAGTTCTCCGGGCCGCGAGCAGTACTTC. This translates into CASSSPGREQYF.

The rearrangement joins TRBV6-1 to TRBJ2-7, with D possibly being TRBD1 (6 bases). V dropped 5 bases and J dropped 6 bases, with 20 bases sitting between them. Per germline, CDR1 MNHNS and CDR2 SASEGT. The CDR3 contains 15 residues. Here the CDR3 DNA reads TGTGCCAGCAGTTCCGGGAAAAAGGGGGTGGGCGAGCAGTACTTC. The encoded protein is CASSSGKKGVGEQYF.

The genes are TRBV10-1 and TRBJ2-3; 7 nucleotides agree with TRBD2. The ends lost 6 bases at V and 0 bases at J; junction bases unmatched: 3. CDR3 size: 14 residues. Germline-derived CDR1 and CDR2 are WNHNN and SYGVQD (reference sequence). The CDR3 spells CASSASGSTDTQYF. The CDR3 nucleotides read TGCGCCAGCAGCGCTAGCGGAAGCACAGATACGCAGTATTTT.

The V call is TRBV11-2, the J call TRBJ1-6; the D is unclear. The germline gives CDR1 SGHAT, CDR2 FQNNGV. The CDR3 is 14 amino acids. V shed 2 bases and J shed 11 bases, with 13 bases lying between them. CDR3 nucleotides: TGTGCCAGCAGCTTAAATAGTCAGCTTGCACCCCTCCACTTT. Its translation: CASSLNSQLAPLHF.

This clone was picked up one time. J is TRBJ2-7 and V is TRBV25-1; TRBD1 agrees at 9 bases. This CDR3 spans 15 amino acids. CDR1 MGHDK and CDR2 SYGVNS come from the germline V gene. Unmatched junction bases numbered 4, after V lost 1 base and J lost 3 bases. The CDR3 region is CASSESGTGIYEQYF. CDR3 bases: TGTGCCAGCAGTGAATCAGGGACAGGGATCTACGAGCAGTACTTC.

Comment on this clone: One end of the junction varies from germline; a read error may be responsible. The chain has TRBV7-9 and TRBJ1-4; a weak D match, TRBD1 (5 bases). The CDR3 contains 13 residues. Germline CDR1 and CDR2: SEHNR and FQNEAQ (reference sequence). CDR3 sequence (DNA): TGTGCCAGCAGCTCCCCTAACTCGGGGCTCCCGTGTTTT. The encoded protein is CASSSPNSGLPCF.

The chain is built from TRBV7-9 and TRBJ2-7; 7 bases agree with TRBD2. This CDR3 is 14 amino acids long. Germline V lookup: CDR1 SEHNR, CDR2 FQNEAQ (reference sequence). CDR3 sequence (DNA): TGTGCTTCGGGGGAAACCGGGACTACACACGAGCAGTACTTC. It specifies CASGETGTTHEQYF.

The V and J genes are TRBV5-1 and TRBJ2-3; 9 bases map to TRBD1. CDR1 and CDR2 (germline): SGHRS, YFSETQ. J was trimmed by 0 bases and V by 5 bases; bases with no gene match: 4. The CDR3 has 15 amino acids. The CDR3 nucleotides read TGCGCCAGCAGAAGGACAGGGGTGAGCACAGATACGCAGTATTTT. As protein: CASRRTGVSTDTQYF.

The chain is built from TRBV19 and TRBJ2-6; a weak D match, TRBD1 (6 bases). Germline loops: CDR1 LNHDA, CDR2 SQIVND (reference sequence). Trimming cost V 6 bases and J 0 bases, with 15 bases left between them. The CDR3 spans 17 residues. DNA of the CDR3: TGTGCCAGTAGCCAACAGGGCCTAACCTCTGGGGCCAACGTCCTGACTTTC. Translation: CASSQQGLTSGANVLTF.

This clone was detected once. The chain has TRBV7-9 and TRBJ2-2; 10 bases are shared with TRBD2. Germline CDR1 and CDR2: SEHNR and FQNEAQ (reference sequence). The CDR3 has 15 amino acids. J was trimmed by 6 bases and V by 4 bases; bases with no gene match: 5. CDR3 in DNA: TGTGCCAGCAGCTCCCAGCGGGAGGGCTCCGGGGAGCTGTTTTTT. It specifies CASSSQREGSGELFF.